The sample holds one count of the clone carrying this T cell receptor beta chain. The same CDR3 arises from other DNA sequences in this sample as well. The sample is drawn from a study of blood T cell repertoires in COVID-19. Study context: Italy, Spain and the United States were the sources of the convalescent and acute COVID-19 samples. Nucleic acid was either cDNA or gDNA, and it came from T cells, B-cell-depleted T cells, or PBMCs.

As handled by the study authors: Researchers report that nucleated cell counts were estimated from reference gene primer amplification. Sequenced by immunoSEQ multiplex PCR; TCRdb stores in-frame clones only, minus some. V, J and clone size are those of that table, while D and trimming were read from the DNA. Of roughly 300,000 clones listed, about 82% were seen once; the top ten hold approximately 7.9%. V lost 0 bases to trimming and J lost 1 base, with 2 bases between them. This CDR3 has 13 residues. This chain joins TRBV12-3 or TRBV12-4 and TRBJ2-3; D not certain. The TCR was taken from a human donor in a cohort sampled during active COVID-19. The sequencing input was peripheral blood. The CDR3 here is CASSLAGTDTQYF. In nucleotides, the CDR3 is TGTGCCAGCAGTTTAGCCGGCACAGATACGCAGTATTTT.